A single sample is the source of the 13 T cell receptor beta chains below, sequenced in a study of beta chain features in type 1 diabetes. Reverse transcription of all isolated RNA meant that expressed TCRB transcripts were sequenced. Using immunoSEQ multiplex PCR, the repertoire was profiled, and TCRdb retains in-frame clones only, with some absent. There are roughly 310,000 clones in the sample; approximately 11% occur only once, and roughly 0.016% lies in the top ten. The sequenced sample consisted of naive CD4+ T cells from blood. The receptors were gathered from a woman aged 25 to 39 in good health.

This clone has just a few counts. V gene TRBV4-1 combines with J gene TRBJ2-4; 12 bases align to TRBD2. J lost 0 bases, V lost 5 bases, and 2 bases had no gene match. Germline V gene lookup returns CDR1 MGHRA and CDR2 YSYEKL. This CDR3 region has 16 residues. DNA for the CDR3: TGCGCCAGCAGCAGGACTAGCGGGAAAGCCAAAAACATTCAGTACTTC. Amino acids: CASSRTSGKAKNIQYF.

This clone showed up just a few times. The chain uses TRBV30 and TRBJ2-5, with 13 positions matching TRBD2. Per the germline V gene, CDR1 is GTSNPN and CDR2 is SVGIG (reference sequence). Losses at the gene ends were 0 bases for V and 12 bases for J; bases not matched to a gene: 4. The CDR3 runs to 13 residues. The CDR3 loop reads CAWSVLAGGPKYF. The CDR3 nucleotides are TGTGCCTGGAGTGTACTAGCGGGAGGGCCGAAGTACTTC.

The chain carries TRBV7-9 and TRBJ1-2; the D is unclear. V was clipped by 5 bases and J by 4 bases, with 11 bases between them. CDR1 is SEHNR, CDR2 FQNEAQ, per germline (reference sequence). The CDR3 is made up of 13 amino acids. The CDR3 sequence is CASSLIEAYGYTF. CDR3 bases: TGTGCCAGCAGCCTCATAGAGGCCTATGGCTACACCTTC. Complete variable domain (other parts from reference TRBV7-9 and TRBJ1-2): DTGVSQNPRHKITKRGQNVTFRCDPISEHNRLYWYRQTLGQGPEFLTYFQNEAQLEKSRLLSDRFSAERPKGSFSTLEIQRTEQGDSAMYLCASSLIEAYGYTFGSGTRLTVV.

The rearrangement links TRBV7-9 to TRBJ2-7; the match to TRBD1 covers 9 bases. This CDR3 contains 12 residues. Germline lookup yields CDR1 SEHNR and CDR2 FQNEAQ (reference sequence). V lost 4 bases and J lost 13; bases outside the gene matches: 8. CDR3 DNA: TGTGCCAGCAGCTCAGAGGACAGGGGACCCTACTTC. Translated: CASSSEDRGPYF.

This clone appeared a few times. The chain recombines TRBV7-2 with TRBJ1-2, with D maybe TRBD1 (5 bases). Trimming stripped 1 base from V and 0 bases from J, with 9 bases between. Germline V gives CDR1 SGHTA, CDR2 FQGNSA. This CDR3 region has 15 residues. This CDR3 reads CASSLVGGTNYGYTF. The CDR3, as DNA: TGTGCCAGCAGCTTAGTCGGGGGGACTAACTATGGCTACACCTTC.

J is TRBJ2-5 and V is TRBV7-2, with 13 nucleotides matching TRBD2. V shed 3 bases, J shed 5 bases, and the junction held 6 bases outside the gene matches. Germline lookup yields CDR1 SGHTA and CDR2 FQGNSA. The CDR3 is 16 residues long. The CDR3 DNA reads as TGTGCCAGCAGCTTGACCGGGACTAGCGGGATGGAGACCCAGTACTTC. Residues: CASSLTGTSGMETQYF.

V gene TRBV2 combines with J gene TRBJ1-1; the match to TRBD1 covers 8 bases. Germline CDR1 reads SNHLY; CDR2 reads FYNNEI. The junction had 8 bases not matched to a gene; V was cut back by 6 bases and J by 8 bases. This CDR3 comprises 13 residues. CDR3 bases: TGTGCCAGCAGCGACAGGGGTCCCTCCGAAGCTTTCTTT. Its protein is CASSDRGPSEAFF.

The chain uses TRBV5-4 and TRBJ2-7; TRBD2 aligns across 8 bases. This CDR3 spans 15 amino acids. Trimming at V came to 4 bases and at J to 2 bases, leaving 8 bases not matched to a gene. Looked up from germline, CDR1 is SGHNT and CDR2 is YYREEE (reference sequence). CDR3 sequence reads: CASSGTTSVAYEQYF. The CDR3 coding sequence is TGTGCCAGCAGCGGGACGACTAGCGTCGCCTACGAGCAGTACTTC.

This clone was seen only a few times. This CDR3 is also generated by other DNA sequences in the sample. The chain employs TRBV4-3 and TRBJ1-2, with D possibly matching TRBD1 (6 bases). The CDR3 extends over 13 amino acids. Trimming took off 3 bases at V and 3 bases at J, with 8 bases between the two ends. CDR1 is LGHNA and CDR2 is YSLEER in the germline V gene. Here the CDR3 DNA reads TGCGCCAGCAGCCAGACAGGAGACTATGGCTACACCTTC. Its translation: CASSQTGDYGYTF.

This clone was counted only a few times. The chain uses TRBV6-5 and TRBJ2-7, with 7 bases aligning to TRBD2. Trimming cost V 5 bases and J 4 bases; bases outside gene matches: 11. CDR1 MNHEY and CDR2 SVGAGI come from the germline V gene. This CDR3 contains 15 residues. The CDR3 coding sequence is TGTGCCAGCAGTAACCGGGCGGGAGCGGGATACGAGCAGTACTTC. Its translation: CASSNRAGAGYEQYF.

A few counts support this clone. CDR3: CASSSLAAYNEQFF. The CDR3 region has the DNA TGTGCCAGCAGCTCCCTAGCGGCCTACAATGAGCAGTTCTTC. This chain connects TRBV13 to TRBJ2-1, with 7 nucleotides matching TRBD2. Germline V gene data show CDR1 as PRHDT and CDR2 as FYEKMQ (reference sequence). The CDR3 extends over 14 amino acids. V dropped 4 bases and J dropped 2; count of bases not matched to a gene: 2.

This clone was observed a few times. The chain uses TRBV11-2 and TRBJ2-2; unclear D gene. The V gene's germline CDR1 is SGHAT and CDR2 FQNNGV. CDR3 length: 14 amino acids. The germline V and J ends were trimmed by 4 bases and 2 bases, with 8 bases remaining between them. CDR3 sequence reads: CASSSQLNTGELFF. The CDR3 region has the DNA TGTGCCAGCAGCTCCCAGTTAAACACCGGGGAGCTGTTTTTT.

The chain employs TRBV27 and TRBJ2-1; 7 nucleotides agree with TRBD2. Germline CDR1 MNHEY, CDR2 SMNVEV (reference sequence). The trim removed 2 bases at V and 3 bases at J, leaving 4 bases unmatched. The CDR3 consists of 15 residues. The CDR3 protein is CASSLGGSFYNEQFF. CDR3 sequence (DNA): TGTGCCAGCAGTTTAGGCGGGAGCTTCTACAATGAGCAGTTCTTC.